This T cell receptor beta chain was sequenced for a study of T cell changes during pregnancy in multiple sclerosis. Germline assignment: CDR1 SGHRS and CDR2 YFSETQ. Trimming removed 2 bases from V and 1 base from J; junction bases left unmatched: 2. This CDR3 has 15 residues. The table came from immunoSEQ multiplex PCR; TCRdb's copy has only in-frame clones and leaves some out. The data hold more than 65,000 clones, with 75% to 90% observed a single time. This sequence joins TRBV5-1 and TRBJ2-2; 7 nucleotides align to TRBD1. This TCR was recovered from a female donor with multiple sclerosis, enrolled in a pregnancy study. The sequencing here drew on peripheral blood, taken before pregnancy. CDR3 region: CASSLRTGNTGELFF. In DNA form, the CDR3 reads TGCGCCAGCAGCTTAAGGACAGGGAACACCGGGGAGCTGTTTTTT.